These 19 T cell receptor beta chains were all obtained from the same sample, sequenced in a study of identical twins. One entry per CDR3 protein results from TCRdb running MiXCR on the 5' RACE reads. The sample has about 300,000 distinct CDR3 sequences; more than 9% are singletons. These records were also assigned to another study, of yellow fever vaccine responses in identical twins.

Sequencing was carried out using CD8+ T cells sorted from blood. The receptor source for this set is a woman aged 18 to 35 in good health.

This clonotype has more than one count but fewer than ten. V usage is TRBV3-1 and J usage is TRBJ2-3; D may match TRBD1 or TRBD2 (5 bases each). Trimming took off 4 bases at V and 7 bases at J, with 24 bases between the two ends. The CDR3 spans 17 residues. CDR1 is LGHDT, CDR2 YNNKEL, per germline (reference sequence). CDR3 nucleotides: TGTGCCAGCAGCCCCGGGACCGAACCGACCCCCTCTTATACGCAGTATTTT. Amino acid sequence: CASSPGTEPTPSYTQYF.

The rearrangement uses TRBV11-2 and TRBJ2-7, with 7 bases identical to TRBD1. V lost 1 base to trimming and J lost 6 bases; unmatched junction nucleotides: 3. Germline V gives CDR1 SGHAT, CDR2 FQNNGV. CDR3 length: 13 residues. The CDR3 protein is CASSLGDRFEQYF. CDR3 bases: TGTGCCAGCAGCTTAGGGGACAGATTCGAGCAGTACTTC.

This chain's CDR3 is CASSLGLLEQFF. The CDR3 DNA reads as TGTGCCAGCAGCTTAGGCTTGTTAGAGCAGTTCTTC. The rearrangement joins TRBV7-9 to TRBJ2-1, with D uncertain. The CDR3 extends over 12 amino acids. V dropped 1 base and J dropped 10 bases, with 8 bases sitting between them. Germline assignment: CDR1 SEHNR and CDR2 FQNEAQ (reference sequence).

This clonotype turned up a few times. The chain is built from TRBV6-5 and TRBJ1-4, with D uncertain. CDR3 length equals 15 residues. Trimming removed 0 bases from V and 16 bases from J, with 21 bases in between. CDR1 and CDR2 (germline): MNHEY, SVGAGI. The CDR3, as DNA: TGTGCCAGCAGTTACTCGACTGGACTGGCAGAGTTGGGGTTTTTT. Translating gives CASSYSTGLAELGFF.

The chain's CDR3 is CASSQGHFYEQYF. DNA for the CDR3: TGTGCCAGCAGCCAGGGGCATTTCTACGAGCAGTACTTC. The chain combines TRBV14 with TRBJ2-7; the D gene is possibly TRBD1 (5 bases). V was cut by 3 bases and J by 3 bases, with 9 bases left in between. The length of the CDR3 is 13 residues. CDR1 and CDR2 (germline): SGHDN, FVKESK.

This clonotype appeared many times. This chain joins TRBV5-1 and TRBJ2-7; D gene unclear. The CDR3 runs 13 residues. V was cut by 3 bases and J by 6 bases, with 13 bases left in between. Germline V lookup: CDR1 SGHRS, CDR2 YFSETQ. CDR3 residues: CASSSDPEGEQYF. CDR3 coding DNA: TGCGCCAGCAGCTCGGACCCCGAAGGCGAGCAGTACTTC.

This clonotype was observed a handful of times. The CDR3 region has the DNA TGTGCCAGCAGTCCCCGCGCTAGCGGGACAGAGACCCAGTACTTC. Its protein is CASSPRASGTETQYF. The chain uses TRBV27 and TRBJ2-5; 9 nucleotides match TRBD2. CDR1 and CDR2 from the germline V gene are MNHEY and SMNVEV (reference sequence). This CDR3 is built from 15 residues. Germline trimming cut 5 bases from V and 4 bases from J; bases unmatched to any gene: 8.

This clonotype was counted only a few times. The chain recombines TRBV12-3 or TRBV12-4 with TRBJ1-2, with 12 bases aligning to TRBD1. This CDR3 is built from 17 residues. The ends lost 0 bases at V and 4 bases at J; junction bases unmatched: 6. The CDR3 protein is CASSLAGQGAEGYGYTF. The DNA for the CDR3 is TGTGCCAGCAGTTTAGCGGGACAGGGGGCGGAAGGCTATGGCTACACCTTC.

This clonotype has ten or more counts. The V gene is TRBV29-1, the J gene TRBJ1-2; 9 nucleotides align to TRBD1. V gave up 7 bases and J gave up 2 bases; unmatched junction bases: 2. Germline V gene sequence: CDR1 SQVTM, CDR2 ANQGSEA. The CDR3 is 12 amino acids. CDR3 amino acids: CSAGQGNYGYTF. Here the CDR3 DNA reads TGCAGCGCCGGACAGGGGAACTATGGCTACACCTTC. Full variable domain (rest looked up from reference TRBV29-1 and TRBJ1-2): SAVISQKPSRDICQRGTSLTIQCQVDSQVTMMFWYRQQPGQSLTLIATANQGSEATYESGFVIDKFPISRPNLTFSTLTVSNMSPEDSSIYLCSAGQGNYGYTFGSGTRLTVV.

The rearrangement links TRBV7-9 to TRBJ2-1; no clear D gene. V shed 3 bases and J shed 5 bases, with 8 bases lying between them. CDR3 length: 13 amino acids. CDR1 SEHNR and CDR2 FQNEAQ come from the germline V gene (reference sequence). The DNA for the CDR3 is TGTGCCAGCAGCTTTGTTAGCAACAATGAGCAGTTCTTC. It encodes CASSFVSNNEQFF.

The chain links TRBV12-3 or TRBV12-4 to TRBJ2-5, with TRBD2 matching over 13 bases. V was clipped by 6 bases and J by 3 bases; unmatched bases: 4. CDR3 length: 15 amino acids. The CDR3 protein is CASSIGLAGEETQYF. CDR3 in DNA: TGTGCCAGCAGCATCGGACTAGCGGGAGAAGAGACCCAGTACTTC.

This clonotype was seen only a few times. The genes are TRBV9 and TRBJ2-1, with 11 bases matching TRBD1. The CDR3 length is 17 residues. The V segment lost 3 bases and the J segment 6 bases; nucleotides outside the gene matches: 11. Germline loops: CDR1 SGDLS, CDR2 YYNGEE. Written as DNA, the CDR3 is TGTGCCAGCAGCGGTCTAGGACAGGGGGCGCAATCCAATGAGCAGTTCTTC. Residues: CASSGLGQGAQSNEQFF.

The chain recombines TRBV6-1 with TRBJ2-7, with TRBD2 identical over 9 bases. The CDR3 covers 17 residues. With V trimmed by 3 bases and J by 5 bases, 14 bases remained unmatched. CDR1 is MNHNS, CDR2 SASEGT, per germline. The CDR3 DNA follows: TGTGCCAGCAGTGAGATTAGCGGAGCGGGAGGTCTGAACGAGCAGTACTTC. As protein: CASSEISGAGGLNEQYF.

The CDR3 DNA is TGCAGTGCTCAGGGACTAGCGGGAGGTGACACCGGGGAGCTGTTTTTT. This translates into CSAQGLAGGDTGELFF. The chain employs TRBV20-1 and TRBJ2-2; 15 nucleotides align to TRBD2. V dropped 5 bases and J dropped 3; count of bases not matched to a gene: 4. This CDR3 is 16 amino acids long. Looked up from germline, CDR1 is DFQATT and CDR2 is SNEGSKA (reference sequence).

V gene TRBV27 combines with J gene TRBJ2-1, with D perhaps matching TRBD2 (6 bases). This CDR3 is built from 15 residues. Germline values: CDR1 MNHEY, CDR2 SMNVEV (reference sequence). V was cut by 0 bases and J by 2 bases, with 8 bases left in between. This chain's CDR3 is CASSLSWTTYNEQFF. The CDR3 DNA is TGTGCCAGCAGTTTATCGTGGACTACCTACAATGAGCAGTTCTTC.

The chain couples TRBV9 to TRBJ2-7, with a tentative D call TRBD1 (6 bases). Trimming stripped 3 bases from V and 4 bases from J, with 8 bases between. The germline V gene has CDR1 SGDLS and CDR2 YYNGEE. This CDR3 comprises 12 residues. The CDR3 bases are TGTGCCAGCAGCGAGACAGGATACGAGCAGTACTTC. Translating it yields CASSETGYEQYF.

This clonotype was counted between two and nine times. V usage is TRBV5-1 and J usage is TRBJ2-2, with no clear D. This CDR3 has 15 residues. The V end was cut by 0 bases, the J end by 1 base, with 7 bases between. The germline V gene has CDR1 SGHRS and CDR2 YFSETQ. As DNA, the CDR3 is TGCGCCAGCAGCTTGGCCAGACAGAACACCGGGGAGCTGTTTTTT. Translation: CASSLARQNTGELFF.

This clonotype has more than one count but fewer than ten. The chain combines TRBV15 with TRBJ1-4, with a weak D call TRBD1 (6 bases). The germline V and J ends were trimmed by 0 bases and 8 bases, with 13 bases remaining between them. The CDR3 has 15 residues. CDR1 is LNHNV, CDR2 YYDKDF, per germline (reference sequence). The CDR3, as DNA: TGTGCCACCAGCAGAGAAGCGACAGGTACGGAAAAACTGTTTTTT. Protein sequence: CATSREATGTEKLFF.

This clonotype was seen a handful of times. For the CDR3, the DNA is TGCAGCACCTCCAGGACTCAAGAGACCCAGTACTTC. Its translation is CSTSRTQETQYF. The chain has TRBV29-1 and TRBJ2-5, with a tentative D call TRBD2 (5 bases). V was shortened by 8 bases and J by 2 bases, with 12 bases between the two germline ends. Germline V gives CDR1 SQVTM, CDR2 ANQGSEA. The CDR3 consists of 12 residues.